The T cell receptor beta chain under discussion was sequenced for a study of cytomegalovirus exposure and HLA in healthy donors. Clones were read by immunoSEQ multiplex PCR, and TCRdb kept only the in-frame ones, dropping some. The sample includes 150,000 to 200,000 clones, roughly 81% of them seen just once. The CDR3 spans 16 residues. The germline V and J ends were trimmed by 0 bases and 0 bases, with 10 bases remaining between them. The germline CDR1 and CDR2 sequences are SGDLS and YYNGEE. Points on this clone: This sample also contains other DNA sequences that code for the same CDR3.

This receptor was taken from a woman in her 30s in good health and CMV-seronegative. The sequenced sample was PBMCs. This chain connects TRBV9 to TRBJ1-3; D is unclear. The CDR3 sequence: CASSVATGFSGNTIYF. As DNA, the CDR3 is TGTGCCAGCAGCGTAGCTACGGGGTTCTCTGGAAACACCATATATTTT.